The sequence of this T cell receptor (beta chain) was determined in a study of a mutant IDH1 vaccine in newly diagnosed glioma. Points from the study as a whole: With respect to changes in top peripheral T cell clonotypes, pseudoprogression seemed unrelated.

The assay was immunoSEQ multiplex PCR, and TCRdb's table has in-frame clones only and misses some. The sample records around 60,000 clones, 80% to 90% being singletons. Time point specified: week 35, safety follow-up. All doses held 300 ug of mutant IDH1 20-mer peptide, with topical imiquimod. In regard to this clone: The antigen is not known.

This receptor was identified in a man aged 40-55 years with glioma. This sample comprised PBMCs, obtained from a glioma patient whose treatment included an IDH1 peptide vaccine.

The CDR3, as DNA: TGTGCCAGCAGCGTAGAGATTTGGCAGGGACAGGCACAATCTATCAATGAGCAGTTCTTC. It specifies CASSVEIWQGQAQSINEQFF. The chain is built from TRBV9 and TRBJ2-1, with TRBD1 matching over 8 bases. V trimming: 0 bases; J trimming: 6 bases; junction bases outside the gene matches: 20. Germline V lookup: CDR1 SGDLS, CDR2 YYNGEE. The CDR3 is 20 amino acids.